These T cell receptor beta chains were read from a single sample in a study of cytomegalovirus exposure and HLA in healthy donors. Measured with immunoSEQ multiplex PCR; TCRdb has only the in-frame clones, and not every one. The sample consists of 40,000 to 55,000 clones, 60% to 70% of them appearing once. The sequenced material came from PBMCs. These receptors came from a man between 60 and 70 years old in good health and CMV-seropositive. Each CDR3 is given with its conserved first and last residue. A D gene is named only where the DNA matches it firmly. Clone size appears in some rows only: once, few, many, or a class for an expanded clone.

D gene	V gene	J gene	clone size	CDR3 protein	CDR3 DNA
TRBD2	TRBV15	TRBJ2-7	.	CATSRDGLAGVTYEQYF	TGTGCCACCAGCAGAGATGGACTAGCGGGAGTAACCTACGAGCAGTACTTC
TRBD2	TRBV5-4	TRBJ2-7	.	CASSPQGGATYEQYF	TGTGCCAGCAGCCCGCAGGGAGGGGCTACCTACGAGCAGTACTTC
.	TRBV4-3	TRBJ2-3	.	CASSQRPNGLDTQYF	TGCGCCAGCAGCCAGCGACCTAACGGGTTAGATACGCAGTATTTT
TRBD2	TRBV6-5	TRBJ2-5	.	CASSYSSSGMVTQYF	TGTGCCAGCAGTTACTCGAGTAGCGGGATGGTAACCCAGTACTTC
.	TRBV30	TRBJ2-2	.	CAWTGPNTGGLFF	TGTGCCTGGACAGGGCCGAACACCGGGGGGCTGTTTTTT
TRBD1	TRBV7-3	TRBJ2-2	.	CASRTGTANTGELFF	TGTGCCAGCAGAACCGGGACAGCTAACACCGGGGAGCTGTTTTTT
.	TRBV6-6	TRBJ1-2	.	CASTGGFGYTF	TGTGCCAGCACTGGGGGGTTTGGCTACACCTTC
.	TRBV7-6	TRBJ2-4	.	CASSFRGFVRF	TGTGCCAGCAGTTTTCGGGGTTTCGTCCGCTTC
TRBD1	TRBV19	TRBJ2-1	few	CASSIVGDRGYNEQFF	TGTGCCAGTAGTATAGTAGGGGACAGGGGATACAATGAGCAGTTCTTC
.	TRBV4-1	TRBJ1-2	.	CASSQGPGSSNYGYTF	TGCGCCAGCAGCCAAGGTCCGGGGTCCTCGAACTATGGCTACACCTTC
TRBD2	TRBV5-6	TRBJ2-3	.	CASSFLGFSGRTDTQYF	TGTGCCAGCAGCTTTCTCGGGTTTAGCGGGAGAACAGATACGCAGTATTTT
.	TRBV14	TRBJ1-4	.	CASSQIRGEKLFF	TGTGCCAGCAGCCAAATCCGGGGTGAAAAACTGTTTTTT
.	TRBV28	TRBJ2-3	.	CASSPDSTDTQYF	TGTGCCAGCAGTCCAGACTCCACAGATACGCAGTATTTT
.	TRBV28	TRBJ1-4	many	CASSFWSATNEKLFF	TGTGCCAGCAGTTTCTGGTCAGCGACTAATGAAAAACTGTTTTTT
TRBD2	TRBV7-2	TRBJ2-3	few	CASSRLAGEVLNTQYF	TGTGCCAGCAGCCGACTAGCGGGAGAGGTACTAAATACGCAGTATTTT
.	TRBV4-1	TRBJ2-3	few	CASSQVSGTSTDTQYF	TGCGCCAGCAGCCAAGTTTCGGGGACTAGCACAGATACGCAGTATTTT
TRBD1	TRBV4-2	TRBJ1-3	.	CTSSQKQGNGNTIYF	TGTACCAGCAGCCAAAAACAGGGGAACGGAAACACCATATATTTT
TRBD1	TRBV7-2	TRBJ2-7	.	CASSQSRGFTYEQYF	TGTGCCAGCAGCCAAAGCAGGGGGTTCACCTACGAGCAGTACTTC
.	TRBV15	TRBJ2-7	.	CATSRPDNTGLYEQYF	TGTGCCACCAGCAGACCCGATAATACAGGTCTCTACGAGCAGTACTTC
TRBD1	TRBV28	TRBJ1-2	.	CASSARDREHYGYTF	TGTGCCAGCAGTGCCCGGGACAGGGAACACTATGGCTACACCTTC
TRBD2	TRBV29-1	TRBJ2-1	once	CSVVASGYNEQFF	TGCAGCGTTGTGGCTAGCGGGTACAATGAGCAGTTCTTC
.	TRBV9	TRBJ2-3	.	CASSVANTDTQYF	TGTGCCAGCAGCGTAGCAAACACAGATACGCAGTATTTT
TRBD2	TRBV10-3	TRBJ2-7	.	CAIRGTSAFSYEQYF	TGTGCCATCAGGGGAACTAGCGCGTTCTCCTACGAGCAGTACTTC
.	TRBV19	TRBJ2-7	.	CASTDRRSYEQYF	TGTGCCAGTACCGACAGAAGGTCCTACGAGCAGTACTTC
TRBD1	TRBV30	TRBJ1-1	.	CAWSILDRVGTEAFF	TGTGCCTGGAGTATCTTGGACAGGGTTGGAACTGAAGCTTTCTTT
.	TRBV7-2	TRBJ1-2	.	CASSLGRAVDGYTF	TGTGCCAGCAGCTTAGGGAGGGCGGTTGATGGCTACACCTTC
.	TRBV2	TRBJ1-5	.	CASSEQGTSNQPQHF	TGTGCCAGCAGTGAACAGGGAACTAGCAATCAGCCCCAGCATTTT
.	TRBV19	TRBJ2-2	.	CASNTRGGSNTGELFF	TGTGCCAGTAACACCCGGGGTGGGTCGAACACCGGGGAGCTGTTTTTT
TRBD1	TRBV6-1	TRBJ1-4	.	CASSGNRGGNEKLFF	TGTGCCAGCAGTGGAAACAGGGGCGGTAATGAAAAACTGTTTTTT
.	TRBV6-4	TRBJ1-2	.	CASSVRREDYTF	TGTGCCAGCAGTGTCCGCAGGGAGGACTACACCTTC
.	TRBV29-1	TRBJ2-3	.	CSVERLEVDTQYF	TGCAGCGTTGAACGGCTAGAGGTAGATACGCAGTATTTT
.	TRBV28	TRBJ1-1	.	CASSAGDTLEAFF	TGTGCCAGCAGTGCGGGGGACACCCTGGAAGCTTTCTTT
.	TRBV7-2	TRBJ2-5	once	CASSLAGFGEAQYF	TGTGCCAGCAGCTTAGCAGGGTTCGGGGAGGCCCAGTACTTC
.	TRBV4-1	TRBJ2-6	.	CASSQGPVLTF	TGCGCCAGCAGCCAGGGCCCCGTCCTGACTTTC
TRBD2	TRBV5-4	TRBJ2-3	.	CASSLPSGRASDTQYF	TGTGCCAGCAGCTTGCCTAGCGGGAGGGCATCAGATACGCAGTATTTT
TRBD1	TRBV7-9	TRBJ1-3	.	CASRQGGGGNTIYF	TGTGCCAGCAGACAGGGGGGTGGTGGAAACACCATATATTTT
TRBD2	TRBV13	TRBJ2-3	few	CASSSGLAGGTSDTQYF	TGTGCCAGCAGCTCGGGACTAGCGGGAGGGACAAGTGATACGCAGTATTTT
TRBD2	TRBV6-6	TRBJ2-1	few	CASSAGTSGYNEQFF	TGTGCCAGCAGTGCCGGGACTAGCGGGTACAATGAGCAGTTCTTC
.	TRBV7-2	TRBJ1-1	.	CASSSRNRALGNTEAFF	TGTGCCAGCAGCTCGCGGAACAGGGCTCTGGGGAACACTGAAGCTTTCTTT
TRBD2	TRBV28	TRBJ2-7	.	CASSFGGTSGNEQYF	TGTGCCAGCAGTTTTGGGGGGACTAGCGGGAACGAGCAGTACTTC
.	TRBV4-1	TRBJ2-2	.	CASSYAPTGTGELFF	TGCGCCAGCAGCTACGCCCCGACGGGAACCGGGGAGCTGTTTTTT
TRBD2	TRBV5-1	TRBJ2-5	.	CASSLRGGPWGETQYF	TGCGCCAGCAGCTTGCGGGGGGGCCCCTGGGGAGAGACCCAGTACTTC
TRBD2	TRBV6-5	TRBJ2-2	.	CASSYYAGGSTGELFF	TGTGCCAGCAGTTACTATGCGGGAGGGTCCACCGGGGAGCTGTTTTTT
TRBD2	TRBV29-1	TRBJ2-1	few	CSVETREGSYNEQFF	TGCAGCGTTGAAACTAGGGAGGGGTCCTACAATGAGCAGTTCTTC
TRBD2	TRBV6-6	TRBJ2-5	once	CASSSGRAVETQYF	TGTGCCAGCAGCAGCGGGAGGGCCGTGGAGACCCAGTACTTC
TRBD1	TRBV5-1	TRBJ2-5	.	CASSLTGASQETQYF	TGCGCCAGCAGCCTTACAGGGGCTTCCCAAGAGACCCAGTACTTC
.	TRBV14	TRBJ1-2	.	CASSQTGIGYTF	TGTGCCAGCAGCCAAACAGGGATTGGCTACACCTTC
TRBD2	TRBV19	TRBJ2-7	.	CASTPTSGSYEQYF	TGTGCCAGTACTCCGACTAGCGGCTCCTACGAGCAGTACTTC
TRBD2	TRBV6-1	TRBJ2-3	.	CASSAGSGGDTQYF	TGTGCCAGCAGCGCCGGTAGCGGGGGAGATACGCAGTATTTT
.	TRBV7-2	TRBJ2-2	.	CASSPTTGIGRAGELFF	TGTGCCAGCAGCCCCACGACAGGAATTGGGCGGGCCGGGGAGCTGTTTTTT
TRBD2	TRBV28	TRBJ2-1	.	CATRSAGVNVDEQFF	TGTGCCACCCGATCGGCGGGAGTCAACGTGGATGAGCAGTTCTTC
TRBD2	TRBV5-1	TRBJ2-1	.	CASSLGGSRPGNEQFF	TGCGCCAGCAGCTTGGGCGGGAGTCGTCCTGGTAATGAGCAGTTCTTC
TRBD2	TRBV5-1	TRBJ2-5	few	CASSLGLAPGETQYF	TGCGCCAGCAGCTTGGGACTAGCGCCCGGGGAGACCCAGTACTTC
.	TRBV25-1	TRBJ2-1	few	CASSDLRSRHEQFF	TGTGCCAGCAGTGATCTTCGATCGCGCCATGAGCAGTTCTTC
TRBD1	TRBV7-9	TRBJ2-3	.	CASPKVGTGEPDTQYF	TGTGCCAGCCCTAAGGTTGGGACAGGGGAACCAGATACGCAGTATTTT